This entry describes one T cell receptor beta chain. This specimen belongs to a study of T cells after somatic rescue of genetic block. This CDR3 is built from 14 residues. V was pared by 3 bases and J by 5 bases, with 11 bases between. Germline loops: CDR1 MDHEN, CDR2 SYDVKM. TCRdb keeps only in-frame clones here, not all; method: immunoSEQ multiplex PCR. Among about 88,000 clones listed, 75% to 90% were seen once. The chain recombines TRBV28 with TRBJ2-1; D may be TRBD2 (5 bases). The clonotype comes from a woman between 18 and 29 years old. The sequenced sample consisted of peripheral blood mononuclear cells (PBMCs). CDR3 nucleotide sequence: TGTGCCAGCAGTTTTTTCCTAGCAAACAATGAGCAGTTCTTC. This codes for CASSFFLANNEQFF.